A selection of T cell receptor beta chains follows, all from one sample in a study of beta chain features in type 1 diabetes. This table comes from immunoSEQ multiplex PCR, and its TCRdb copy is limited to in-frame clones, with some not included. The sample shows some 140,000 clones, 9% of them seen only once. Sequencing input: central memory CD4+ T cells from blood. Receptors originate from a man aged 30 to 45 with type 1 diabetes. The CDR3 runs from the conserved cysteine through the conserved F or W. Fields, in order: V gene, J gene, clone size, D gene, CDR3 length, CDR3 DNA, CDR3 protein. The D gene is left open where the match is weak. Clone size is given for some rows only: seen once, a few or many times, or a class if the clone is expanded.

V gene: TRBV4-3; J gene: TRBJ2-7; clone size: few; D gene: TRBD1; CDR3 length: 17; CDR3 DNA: TGCGCCAGCAGCCACCTTAGCTTTGGGACAGAATCCTACGAGCAGTACTTC; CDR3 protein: CASSHLSFGTESYEQYF
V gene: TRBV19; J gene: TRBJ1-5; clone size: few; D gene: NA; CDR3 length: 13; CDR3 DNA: TGTGCCAGTAGCACGTCAGGATATCAGCCCCAGCATTTT; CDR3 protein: CASSTSGYQPQHF
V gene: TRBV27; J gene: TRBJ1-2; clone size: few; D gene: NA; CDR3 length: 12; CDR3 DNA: TGTGCCAGTAGGGACATCTCCTATGGCTACACCTTC; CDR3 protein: CASRDISYGYTF
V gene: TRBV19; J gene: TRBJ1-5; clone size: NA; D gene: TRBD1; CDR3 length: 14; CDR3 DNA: TGTGCCAGTAGGGGGACAGGGAGGAATCAGCCCCAGCATTTT; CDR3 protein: CASRGTGRNQPQHF
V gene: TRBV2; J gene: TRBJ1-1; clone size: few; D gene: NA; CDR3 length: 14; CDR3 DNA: TGTGCCAGCCCCTTAAACAGGGAAAGCACTGAAGCTTTCTTT; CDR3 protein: CASPLNRESTEAFF
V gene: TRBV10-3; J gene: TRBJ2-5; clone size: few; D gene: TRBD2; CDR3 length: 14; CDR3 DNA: TGTGCCATCAGTGACCGGACTAGCGGAGAGACCCAGTACTTC; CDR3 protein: CAISDRTSGETQYF
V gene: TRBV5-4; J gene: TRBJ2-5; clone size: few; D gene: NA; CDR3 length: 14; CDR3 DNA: TGTGCCAGCAGCCGCCCGGGGTCCGGGGAGACCCAGTACTTC; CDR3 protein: CASSRPGSGETQYF
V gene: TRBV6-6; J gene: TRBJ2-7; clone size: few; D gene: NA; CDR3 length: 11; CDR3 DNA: TGTGCCAGCAGTTCTACCGCCGAGCAGTACTTC; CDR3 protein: CASSSTAEQYF
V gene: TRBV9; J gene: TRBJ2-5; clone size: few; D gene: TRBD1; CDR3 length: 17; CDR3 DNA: TGTGCCAGCAGCCCCTCCGGGACAGCGCTACTTTGGGAGACCCAGTACTTC; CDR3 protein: CASSPSGTALLWETQYF
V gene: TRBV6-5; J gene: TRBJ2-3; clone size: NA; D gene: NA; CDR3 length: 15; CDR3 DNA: TGTGCCAGCAGCCGACAGAGCATCGCCACAGATACGCAGTATTTT; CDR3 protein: CASSRQSIATDTQYF
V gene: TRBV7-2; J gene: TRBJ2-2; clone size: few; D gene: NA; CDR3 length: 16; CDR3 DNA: TGTGCCAGCAGCTTAGCGCTGGCTGGTTCTTACCGGGAGCTGTTTTTT; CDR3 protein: CASSLALAGSYRELFF
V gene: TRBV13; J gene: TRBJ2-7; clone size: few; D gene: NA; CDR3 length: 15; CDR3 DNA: TGTGCCAGCTGCACCCGGGACTCGGGGTTGGGCGAGCAGTACTTC; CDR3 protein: CASCTRDSGLGEQYF
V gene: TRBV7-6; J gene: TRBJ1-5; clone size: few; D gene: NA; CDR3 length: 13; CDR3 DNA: TGTGCCAGCAGCTTAGTTCACTCGGAGCCCCAGCATTTT; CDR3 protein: CASSLVHSEPQHF
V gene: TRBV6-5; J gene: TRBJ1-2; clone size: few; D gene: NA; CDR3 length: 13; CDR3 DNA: TGTGCCAGCAGTTATGGCTGGGGCTCGGGCTACACCTTC; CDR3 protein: CASSYGWGSGYTF
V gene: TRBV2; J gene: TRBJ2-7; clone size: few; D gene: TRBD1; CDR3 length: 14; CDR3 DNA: TGTGCCAGCAGATCCGGACAGGCCGACTACGAGCAGTACTTC; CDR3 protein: CASRSGQADYEQYF
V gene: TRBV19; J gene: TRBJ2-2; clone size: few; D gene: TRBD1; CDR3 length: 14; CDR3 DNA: TGTGCCACTAGAGCAGGGGGCAGCACCGGGGAGCTGTTTTTT; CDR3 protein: CATRAGGSTGELFF
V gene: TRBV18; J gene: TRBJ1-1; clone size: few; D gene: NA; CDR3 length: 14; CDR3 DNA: TGTGCCAGCTCACCCGGGGGGGGGAACACTGAAGCTTTCTTT; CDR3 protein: CASSPGGGNTEAFF
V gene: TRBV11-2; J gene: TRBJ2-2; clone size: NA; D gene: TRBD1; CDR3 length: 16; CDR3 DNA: TGTGCCAGCAGCACATACAGGGGGCAGGACACCGGGGAGCTGTTTTTT; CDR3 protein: CASSTYRGQDTGELFF
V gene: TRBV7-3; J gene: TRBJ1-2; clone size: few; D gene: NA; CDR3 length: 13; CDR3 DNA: TGTGCCAGCAGCCCCTCGGGGGAAGGCGGCTACACCTTC; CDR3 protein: CASSPSGEGGYTF
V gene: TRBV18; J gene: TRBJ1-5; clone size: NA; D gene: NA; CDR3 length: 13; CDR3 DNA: TGTGCCAGCTCACCAGGCGGAGATCAGCCCCAGCATTTT; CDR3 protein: CASSPGGDQPQHF
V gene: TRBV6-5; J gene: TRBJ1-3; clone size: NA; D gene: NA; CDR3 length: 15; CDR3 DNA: TGTGCCAGCAGTTACTCGAGGTCGCTGGGTTTGACCATATATTTT; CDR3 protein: CASSYSRSLGLTIYF
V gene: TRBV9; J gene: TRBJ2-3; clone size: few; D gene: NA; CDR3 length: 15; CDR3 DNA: TGTGCCAGCAGCGTAGAACAGGGTAGGACAGATACGCAGTATTTT; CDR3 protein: CASSVEQGRTDTQYF
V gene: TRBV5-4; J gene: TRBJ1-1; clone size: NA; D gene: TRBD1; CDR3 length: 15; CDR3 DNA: TGTGCCAGCAGCCTGAGGGGACAGCTCGACACTGAAGCTTTCTTT; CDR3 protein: CASSLRGQLDTEAFF
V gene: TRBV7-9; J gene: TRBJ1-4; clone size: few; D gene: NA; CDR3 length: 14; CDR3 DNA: TGTGCCAGCAGCTTGGCGGCGGATAATGAAAAACTGTTTTTT; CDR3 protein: CASSLAADNEKLFF
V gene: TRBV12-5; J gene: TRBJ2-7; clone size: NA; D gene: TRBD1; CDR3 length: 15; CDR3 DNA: TGTGCTAGTGGTTTATCGTTGACAGGGACCTACGAGCAGTACTTC; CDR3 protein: CASGLSLTGTYEQYF
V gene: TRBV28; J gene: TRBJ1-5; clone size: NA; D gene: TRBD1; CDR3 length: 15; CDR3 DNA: TGTGCCAGCAGTTCAGGGGGGGCAGGGGGCGAGCCCCAGCATTTT; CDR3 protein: CASSSGGAGGEPQHF
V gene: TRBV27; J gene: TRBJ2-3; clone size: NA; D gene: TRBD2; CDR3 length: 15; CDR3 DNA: TGTGCCAGCAGTTTTCTAGCGGGTAGCACAGATACGCAGTATTTT; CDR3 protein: CASSFLAGSTDTQYF